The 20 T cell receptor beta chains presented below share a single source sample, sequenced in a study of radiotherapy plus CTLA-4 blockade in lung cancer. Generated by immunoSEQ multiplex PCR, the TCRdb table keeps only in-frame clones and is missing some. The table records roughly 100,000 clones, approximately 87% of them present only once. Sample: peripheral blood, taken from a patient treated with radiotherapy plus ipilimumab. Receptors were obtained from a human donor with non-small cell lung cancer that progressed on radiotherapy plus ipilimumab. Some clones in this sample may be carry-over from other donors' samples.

CDR3 DNA sequence: TGCGCCAGCAGGGCCTCCCTGGGGCGGGGGGGCCCAGATACGCAGTATTTT. Protein product: CASRASLGRGGPDTQYF. The rearrangement links TRBV10-2 to TRBJ2-3, with 9 positions matching TRBD2. The CDR3 covers 17 residues. CDR1 is WSHSY and CDR2 is SAAADI in the germline V gene. V lost 6 bases to trimming and J lost 4 bases; unmatched junction nucleotides: 14.

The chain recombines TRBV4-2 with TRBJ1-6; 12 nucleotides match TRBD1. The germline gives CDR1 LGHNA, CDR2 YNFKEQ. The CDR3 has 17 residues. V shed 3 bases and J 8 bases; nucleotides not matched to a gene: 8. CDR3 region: CASSQGGGQGAYSPLHF. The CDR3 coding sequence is TGTGCCAGCAGCCAGGGAGGGGGACAGGGGGCTTATTCACCCCTCCACTTT.

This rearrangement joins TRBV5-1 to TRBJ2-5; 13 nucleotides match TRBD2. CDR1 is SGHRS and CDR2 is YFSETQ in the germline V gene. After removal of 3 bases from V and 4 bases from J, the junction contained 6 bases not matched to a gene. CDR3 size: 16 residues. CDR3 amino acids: CASSWRTSGGRETQYF. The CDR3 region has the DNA TGCGCCAGCAGCTGGAGGACTAGCGGGGGACGAGAGACCCAGTACTTC.

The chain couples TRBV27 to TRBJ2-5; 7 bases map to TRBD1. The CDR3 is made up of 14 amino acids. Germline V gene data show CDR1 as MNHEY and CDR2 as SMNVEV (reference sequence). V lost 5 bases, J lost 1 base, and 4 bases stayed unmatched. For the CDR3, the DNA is TGTGCCAGCAGTCCAAGACAGGGCCAAGAGACCCAGTACTTC. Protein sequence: CASSPRQGQETQYF.

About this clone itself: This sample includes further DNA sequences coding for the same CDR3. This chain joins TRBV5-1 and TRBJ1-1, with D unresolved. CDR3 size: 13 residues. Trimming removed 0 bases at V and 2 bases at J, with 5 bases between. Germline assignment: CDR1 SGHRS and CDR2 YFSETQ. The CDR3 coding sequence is TGCGCCAGCAGCTTGGAAGGAAACACTGAAGCTTTCTTT. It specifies CASSLEGNTEAFF.

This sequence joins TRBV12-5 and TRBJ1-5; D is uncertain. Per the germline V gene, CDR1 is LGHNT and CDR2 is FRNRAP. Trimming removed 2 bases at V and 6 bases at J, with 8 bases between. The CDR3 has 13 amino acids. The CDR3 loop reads CASGLISAQPQHF. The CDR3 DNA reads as TGTGCTAGTGGTTTGATCAGTGCTCAGCCCCAGCATTTT. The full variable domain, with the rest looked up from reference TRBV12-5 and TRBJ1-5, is DARVTQTPRHKVTEMGQEVTMRCQPILGHNTVFWYRQTMMQGLELLAYFRNRAPLDDSGMPKDRFSAEMPDATLATLKIQPSEPRDSAVYFCASGLISAQPQHFGDGTRLSIL.

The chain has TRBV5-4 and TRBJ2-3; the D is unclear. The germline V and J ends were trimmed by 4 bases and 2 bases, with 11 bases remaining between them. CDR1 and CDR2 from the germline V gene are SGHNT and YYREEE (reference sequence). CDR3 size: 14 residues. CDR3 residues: CASSRSSDTDTQYF. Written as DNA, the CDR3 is TGTGCCAGCAGCCGGAGCAGCGACACAGATACGCAGTATTTT.

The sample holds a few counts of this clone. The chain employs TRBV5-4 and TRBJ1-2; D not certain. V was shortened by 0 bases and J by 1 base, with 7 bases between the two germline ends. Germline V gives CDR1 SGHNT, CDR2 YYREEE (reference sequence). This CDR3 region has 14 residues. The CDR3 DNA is TGTGCCAGCAGCTTGGATTGGGGTAACTATGGCTACACCTTC. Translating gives CASSLDWGNYGYTF.

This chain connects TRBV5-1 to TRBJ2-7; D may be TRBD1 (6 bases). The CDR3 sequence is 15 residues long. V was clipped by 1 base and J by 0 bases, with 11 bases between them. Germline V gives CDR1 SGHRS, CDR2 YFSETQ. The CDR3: CASSLPDRPSYEQYF. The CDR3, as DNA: TGCGCCAGCAGCTTGCCCGACAGGCCCTCCTACGAGCAGTACTTC.

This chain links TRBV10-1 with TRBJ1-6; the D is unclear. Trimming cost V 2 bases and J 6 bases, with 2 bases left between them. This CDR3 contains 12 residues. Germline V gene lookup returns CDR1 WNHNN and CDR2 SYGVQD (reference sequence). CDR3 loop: CASSELNSPLHF. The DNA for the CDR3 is TGCGCCAGCAGTGAGCTTAATTCACCCCTCCACTTT.

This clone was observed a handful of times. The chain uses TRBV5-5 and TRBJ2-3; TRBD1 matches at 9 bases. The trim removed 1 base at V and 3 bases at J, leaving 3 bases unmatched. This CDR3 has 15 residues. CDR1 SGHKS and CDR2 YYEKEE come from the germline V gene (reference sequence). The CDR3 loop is CASSLLGQGTDTQYF. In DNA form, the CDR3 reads TGTGCCAGCAGCTTGTTGGGACAGGGTACAGATACGCAGTATTTT.

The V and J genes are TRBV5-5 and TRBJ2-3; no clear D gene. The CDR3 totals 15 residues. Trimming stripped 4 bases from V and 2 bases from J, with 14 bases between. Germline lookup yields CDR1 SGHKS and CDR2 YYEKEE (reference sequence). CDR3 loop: CASSGKVGVTDTQYF. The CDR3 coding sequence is TGTGCCAGCAGCGGAAAGGTTGGGGTCACAGATACGCAGTATTTT.

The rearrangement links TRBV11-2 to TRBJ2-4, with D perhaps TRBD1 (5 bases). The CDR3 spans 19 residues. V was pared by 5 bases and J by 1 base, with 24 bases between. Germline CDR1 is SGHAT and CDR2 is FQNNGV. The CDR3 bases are TGTGCCAGCAGCCTGGGGAAAAGGGGATTGGCTTGGGCCAAAAACATTCAGTACTTC. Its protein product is CASSLGKRGLAWAKNIQYF.

The CDR3: CASSFDRANTGELFF. The DNA for the CDR3 is TGTGCCAGCAGTTTTGACAGAGCGAACACCGGGGAGCTGTTTTTT. This chain joins TRBV28 and TRBJ2-2; D might be TRBD1 (5 bases). CDR1 and CDR2 (germline): MDHEN, SYDVKM. The V end lost 3 bases, the J end lost 0 bases, and 8 bases lay between the germline ends. This CDR3 has 15 residues. Complete variable domain (other parts from reference TRBV28 and TRBJ2-2): DVKVTQSSRYLVKRTGEKVFLECVQDMDHENMFWYRQDPGLGLRLIYFSYDVKMKEKGDIPEGYSVSREKKERFSLILESASTNQTSMYLCASSFDRANTGELFFGEGSRLTVL.

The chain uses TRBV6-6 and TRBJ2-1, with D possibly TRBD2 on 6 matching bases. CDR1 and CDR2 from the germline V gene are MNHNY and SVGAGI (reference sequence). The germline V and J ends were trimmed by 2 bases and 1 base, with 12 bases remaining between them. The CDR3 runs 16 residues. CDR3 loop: CASSYGRGNSYNEQFF. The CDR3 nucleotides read TGTGCCAGCAGTTACGGGCGGGGAAATTCCTACAATGAGCAGTTCTTC.

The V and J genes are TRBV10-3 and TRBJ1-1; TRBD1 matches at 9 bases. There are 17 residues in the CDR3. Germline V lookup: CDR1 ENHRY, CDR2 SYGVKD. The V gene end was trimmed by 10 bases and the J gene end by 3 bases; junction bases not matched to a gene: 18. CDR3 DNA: TGTGCCACCTACTCTACAGGGGGCTACCCAGGGGACACTGAAGCTTTCTTT. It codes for CATYSTGGYPGDTEAFF.

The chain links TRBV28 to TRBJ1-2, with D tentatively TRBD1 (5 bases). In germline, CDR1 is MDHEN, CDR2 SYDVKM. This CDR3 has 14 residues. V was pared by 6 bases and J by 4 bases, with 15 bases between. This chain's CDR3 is CASRGVKVLYGYTF. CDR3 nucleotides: TGTGCCAGCAGAGGGGTAAAAGTGCTCTATGGCTACACCTTC.

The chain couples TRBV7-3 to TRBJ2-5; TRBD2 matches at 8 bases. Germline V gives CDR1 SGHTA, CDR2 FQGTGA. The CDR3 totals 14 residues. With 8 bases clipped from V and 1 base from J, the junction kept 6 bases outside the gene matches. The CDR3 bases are TGTGCCAGCTCCCGGGGGGGCACCCAAGAGACCCAGTACTTC. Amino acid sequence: CASSRGGTQETQYF.

The CDR3 here is CASSVLAGGFPTDTQYF. DNA for the CDR3: TGTGCCAGCAGTGTTCTAGCGGGGGGATTCCCCACAGATACGCAGTATTTT. The chain recombines TRBV2 with TRBJ2-3; 11 bases match TRBD2. The CDR3 covers 17 residues. The V gene end was trimmed by 4 bases and the J gene end by 2 bases; junction bases not matched to a gene: 8. CDR1 and CDR2 from the germline V gene are SNHLY and FYNNEI. Supplemented by reference TRBV2 and TRBJ2-3, the full variable domain reads EPEVTQTPSHQVTQMGQEVILRCVPISNHLYFYWYRQILGQKVEFLVSFYNNEISEKSEIFDDQFSVERPDGSNFTLKIRSTKLEDSAMYFCASSVLAGGFPTDTQYFGPGTRLTVL.

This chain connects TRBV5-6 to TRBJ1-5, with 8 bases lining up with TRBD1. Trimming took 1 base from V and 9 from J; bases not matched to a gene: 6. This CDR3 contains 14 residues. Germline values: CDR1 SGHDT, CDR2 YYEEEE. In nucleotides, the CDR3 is TGTGCCAGCAGCTTGTCTGACAGGGGTCTGCCCCAGCATTTT. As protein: CASSLSDRGLPQHF.